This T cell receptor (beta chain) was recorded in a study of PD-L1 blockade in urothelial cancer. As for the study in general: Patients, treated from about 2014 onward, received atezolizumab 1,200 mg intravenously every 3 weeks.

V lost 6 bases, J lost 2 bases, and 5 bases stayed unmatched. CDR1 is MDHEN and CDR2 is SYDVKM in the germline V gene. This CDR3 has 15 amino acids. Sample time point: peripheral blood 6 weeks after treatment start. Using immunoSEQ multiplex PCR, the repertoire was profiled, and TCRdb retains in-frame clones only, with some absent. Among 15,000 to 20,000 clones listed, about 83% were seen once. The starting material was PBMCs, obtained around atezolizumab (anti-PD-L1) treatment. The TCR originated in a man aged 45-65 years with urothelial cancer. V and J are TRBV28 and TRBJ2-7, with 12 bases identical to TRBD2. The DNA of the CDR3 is TGTGCCAGCAGCCAAGCTAGCGGGGGGGCCTACGAGCAGTACGTC. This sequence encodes CASSQASGGAYEQYV.